Following are 27 T cell receptor beta chains from one sample sequenced in a study of Ad26.COV2.S vaccination and SARS-CoV-2 variants. The protocol was immunoSEQ multiplex PCR, while the TCRdb copy is restricted to in-frame clones and leaves out a portion. This table holds about 260,000 clones, around 90% found once. Sample treatment: around 19 received Ad26.COV2.S at low or high dose, single or two shots; about 5 received placebo; per-sample allocation not given. Sampling occurred on day 63 after the first vaccine or placebo injection. Sequences were derived from peripheral blood, sampled in a trial of Ad26.COV2.S vaccine versus placebo. These receptor sequences come from a person between 18 and 65 years old who received the Ad26.COV2.S COVID-19 vaccine or a placebo.

V and J are TRBV24-1 and TRBJ2-2; D uncertain. The V and J ends lost 4 bases and 0 bases respectively, with 2 bases between them. Germline V gene data show CDR1 as KGHDR and CDR2 as SFDVKD. This CDR3 region has 13 residues. CDR3 coding DNA: TGTGCCACCAGTGAGACGAACACCGGGGAGCTGTTTTTT. The encoded protein is CATSETNTGELFF.

This clone was seen once. The rearrangement joins TRBV27 to TRBJ2-7, with D possibly being TRBD1 or TRBD2 (6 bases each). This CDR3 contains 13 residues. The V and J ends lost 3 bases and 6 bases respectively, with 12 bases between them. CDR1 and CDR2 (germline): MNHEY, SMNVEV (reference sequence). CDR3 amino acids: CASSLGGSAEQYV. The CDR3 DNA is TGTGCCAGCAGTTTGGGGGGCTCCGCCGAGCAGTACGTC.

The CDR3 DNA follows: TGCGCCAGCAGCGGTCAGACAGGGGGCTTGTATAATTCACCCCTCCACTTT. This translates into CASSGQTGGLYNSPLHF. The genes are TRBV5-1 and TRBJ1-6, with 10 nucleotides matching TRBD1. The V segment lost 4 bases and the J segment 4 bases; nucleotides outside the gene matches: 8. The germline CDR1 and CDR2 sequences are SGHRS and YFSETQ. The CDR3 extends over 17 amino acids.

V usage is TRBV7-9 and J usage is TRBJ2-3, with a possible D match to TRBD2 (6 bases). Deletions cut 5 bases from V and 2 bases from J, with 17 bases between. Germline loops: CDR1 SEHNR, CDR2 FQNEAQ (reference sequence). The CDR3 totals 16 residues. CDR3 in DNA: TGTGCCAGCAGCCCCCGAGCGGGCTCCTACACAGATACGCAGTATTTT. It is translated as CASSPRAGSYTDTQYF.

J is TRBJ2-1 and V is TRBV14; 9 nucleotides agree with TRBD1. The CDR3 length is 14 residues. V lost 6 bases and J lost 8; bases outside the gene matches: 8. Germline V lookup: CDR1 SGHDN, CDR2 FVKESK. CDR3: CASRRTGVVDEQFF. CDR3 bases: TGTGCCAGCAGGCGGACAGGGGTAGTCGATGAGCAGTTCTTC.

The chain uses TRBV27 and TRBJ2-2; D remains ambiguous. Trimming shortened V by 3 bases and J by 5 bases, and 4 bases separated the two germline ends. The CDR3 is 12 residues long. The germline V gene encodes CDR1 MNHEY and CDR2 SMNVEV (reference sequence). CDR3 nucleotides: TGTGCCAGCAGTTTCATAACCGGGGAGCTGTTTTTT. Its protein is CASSFITGELFF.

The rearrangement links TRBV30 to TRBJ2-5; TRBD1 is a possible D gene (6 bases). With 2 bases removed from V and 6 bases from J, the gap between germline ends came to 19 bases. Germline V gives CDR1 GTSNPN, CDR2 SVGIG (reference sequence). The CDR3 is 15 residues long. CDR3 protein: CAWSNLPGHRKTQYF. The CDR3 bases are TGTGCCTGGAGTAACTTACCGGGACATCGGAAGACCCAGTACTTC.

The chain has TRBV27 and TRBJ2-2; D gene unclear. This CDR3 is 13 amino acids long. The ends were cut back, 3 bases at V and 7 bases at J, with 9 bases in the middle. Germline assignment: CDR1 MNHEY and CDR2 SMNVEV (reference sequence). The CDR3 loop reads CASSFTPFGELFF. The CDR3 DNA follows: TGTGCCAGCAGTTTCACCCCCTTCGGGGAGCTGTTTTTT.

This chain uses TRBV4-1 with TRBJ2-1; D may match TRBD1 or TRBD2 (6 bases each). Germline V gives CDR1 MGHRA, CDR2 YSYEKL. Trimming took 1 base from V and 0 from J, leaving 16 bases between them. The CDR3 is made up of 18 amino acids. The CDR3 DNA reads as TGCGCCAGCAGCCAAGTAACGAATAGGGGGGTCTCCTACAATGAGCAGTTCTTC. The encoded protein is CASSQVTNRGVSYNEQFF.

The chain's CDR3 is CASSHGAHEFF. The CDR3, as DNA: TGTGCCAGCAGCCACGGGGCTCATGAGTTCTTC. The chain combines TRBV6-2 or TRBV6-3 with TRBJ2-1, with D perhaps matching TRBD1 or TRBD2 (5 bases each). In germline, CDR1 is MNHEY, CDR2 SVGEGT. The V end lost 6 bases, the J end lost 14 bases, and 14 bases lay between the germline ends. This CDR3 comprises 11 residues.

This chain connects TRBV4-2 to TRBJ1-2; TRBD1 matches at 8 bases. CDR1 and CDR2 from the germline V gene are LGHNA and YNFKEQ. The V gene end was trimmed by 5 bases and the J gene end by 3 bases; junction bases not matched to a gene: 8. The CDR3 length is 15 residues. The CDR3 protein is CASSETGGRYYGYTF. The DNA for the CDR3 is TGTGCCAGCAGCGAAACAGGGGGTCGTTACTATGGCTACACCTTC.

The J gene is TRBJ2-7, the V gene TRBV5-4, with TRBD1 identical over 8 bases. Germline CDR1 SGHNT, CDR2 YYREEE (reference sequence). This CDR3 spans 15 amino acids. V was clipped by 4 bases and J by 7 bases; unmatched bases: 13. DNA for the CDR3: TGTGCCAGCAGCGGCGGACAGGGCCACTTGTTGGAGCAGTACTTC. Amino acids: CASSGGQGHLLEQYF.

This chain uses TRBV3-1 (or the pseudogene TRBV3-2) with TRBJ1-1; D possibly corresponds to TRBD1 (6 bases). This CDR3 region has 14 residues. Per the germline V gene, CDR1 is LGHDT and CDR2 is YNNKEL (reference sequence). With 4 bases removed from V and 5 bases from J, the gap between germline ends came to 14 bases. CDR3 amino acids: CASSLTGTTTEAFF. The CDR3 DNA reads TGTGCCAGCAGCCTGACCGGGACAACAACTGAAGCTTTCTTT.

In nucleotides, the CDR3 is TGTGCCAGCAGCTTAGTCCAGACCCCGGCGGCCATATATTTT. This sequence encodes CASSLVQTPAAIYF. The chain combines TRBV7-2 with TRBJ1-3, with D unresolved. The V end lost 1 base, the J end lost 11 bases, and 15 bases lay between the germline ends. The V gene's germline CDR1 is SGHTA and CDR2 FQGNSA. There are 14 residues in the CDR3.

The V gene is TRBV12-1, the J gene TRBJ2-3; whether TRBD2, the table's D call, matches the DNA was not checked. TRBV12-1 is reported as a pseudogene. This CDR3 comprises 16 residues. The CDR3 sequence: CASSFRLAGVGDTQYF. CDR3 DNA: TGTGCCAGCAGCTTTCGACTAGCGGGAGTTGGAGATACGCAGTATTTT.

The V call is TRBV5-4, the J call TRBJ2-3; D may match TRBD1 or TRBD2 (5 bases each). Germline-derived CDR1 and CDR2 are SGHNT and YYREEE (reference sequence). Trimming took 0 bases from V and 6 from J, leaving 8 bases between them. The CDR3 is 13 amino acids. The CDR3 loop reads CASSLEGSDTQYF. The CDR3 nucleotides read TGTGCCAGCAGCTTGGAGGGGAGCGATACGCAGTATTTT.

The chain employs TRBV7-9 and TRBJ2-5, with 11 nucleotides matching TRBD2. The CDR3 contains 15 residues. The V gene's germline CDR1 is SEHNR and CDR2 FQNEAQ (reference sequence). Germline trimming cut 5 bases from V and 3 bases from J; bases unmatched to any gene: 5. The CDR3 region is CASSPGTSGKETQYF. The CDR3 bases are TGTGCCAGCAGCCCAGGGACTAGCGGAAAAGAGACCCAGTACTTC.

The chain is built from TRBV4-2 and TRBJ1-2; D unclear. Germline-derived CDR1 and CDR2 are LGHNA and YNFKEQ. This CDR3 contains 15 residues. V was cut by 0 bases and J by 6 bases, with 14 bases left in between. The CDR3 bases are TGTGCCAGCAGCCAAGAGTTCGGGCGGAGACATGGCTACACCTTC. Translation: CASSQEFGRRHGYTF.

This clone was detected only once. CDR3 bases: TGTGCCACCAGCAGAGGACTCGGGAACACTGAAGCTTTCTTT. It codes for CATSRGLGNTEAFF. The rearrangement links TRBV15 to TRBJ1-1, with D unresolved. The germline gives CDR1 LNHNV, CDR2 YYDKDF (reference sequence). Trimming cost V 1 base and J 1 base, with 7 bases left between them. This CDR3 comprises 14 residues. Together with reference TRBV15 and TRBJ1-1, the CDR3 gives the full variable domain: DAMVIQNPRYQVTQFGKPVTLSCSQTLNHNVMYWYQQKSSQAPKLLFHYYDKDFNNEADTPDNFQSRRPNTSFCFLDIRSPGLGDTAMYLCATSRGLGNTEAFFGQGTRLTVV.

V and J are TRBV6-5 and TRBJ1-3; tentatively, D is TRBD1 (6 bases). CDR3 length: 14 residues. Germline V CDR1 and CDR2: MNHEY, SVGAGI. Trimming took off 5 bases at V and 4 bases at J, with 12 bases between the two ends. Here the CDR3 DNA reads TGTGCCAGCAGTCTAGGGACAACCGGAAACACCATATATTTT. As protein: CASSLGTTGNTIYF.

The V gene is TRBV29-1, the J gene TRBJ2-5; 9 bases align to TRBD2. Losses at the gene ends were 8 bases for V and 2 bases for J; bases not matched to a gene: 9. The CDR3 runs to 14 residues. Germline-derived CDR1 and CDR2 are SQVTM and ANQGSEA. The CDR3 DNA is TGCAGCCACTCTCTGACTAGCGGACAAGAGACCCAGTACTTC. It encodes CSHSLTSGQETQYF. The full variable domain, rest sourced from reference TRBV29-1 and TRBJ2-5, is SAVISQKPSRDICQRGTSLTIQCQVDSQVTMMFWYRQQPGQSLTLIATANQGSEATYESGFVIDKFPISRPNLTFSTLTVSNMSPEDSSIYLCSHSLTSGQETQYFGPGTRLLVL.

The gene calls are TRBV30 and TRBJ2-3, with D possibly TRBD2 on 7 matching bases. The CDR3 spans 15 residues. Deletions cut 4 bases from V and 2 bases from J, with 16 bases between. From germline, CDR1 is GTSNPN and CDR2 SVGIG (reference sequence). The CDR3 protein is CAWKGSGGYTDTQYF. CDR3 bases: TGTGCCTGGAAAGGTTCGGGGGGCTACACAGATACGCAGTATTTT.

This chain links TRBV6-4 with TRBJ2-3, with a tentative D call TRBD2 (7 bases). Germline V gene lookup returns CDR1 MRHNA and CDR2 SNTAGT. V was cut by 0 bases and J by 6 bases, with 13 bases left in between. This CDR3 has 15 amino acids. The CDR3 spells CASSDSGGAADTQYF. In DNA, the CDR3 is TGTGCCAGCAGTGACTCGGGGGGGGCCGCGGATACGCAGTATTTT.

As to this clone: A clone one base away is much larger, so this may be a read error. The chain is built from TRBV20-1 and TRBJ1-1; D is undetermined. Per the germline V gene, CDR1 is DFQATT and CDR2 is SNEGSKA (reference sequence). The CDR3 extends over 12 amino acids. V was pared by 3 bases and J by 0 bases, with 5 bases between. CDR3 in amino acids: CSASPVNTEAFF. The CDR3 DNA follows: TGCAGTGCTAGTCCCGTGAACACTGAAGCTTTCTTT.

The chain links TRBV4-1 to TRBJ1-1; no firm D call. The CDR3 has 15 residues. Trimming removed 1 base at V and 5 bases at J, with 14 bases between. Looked up from germline, CDR1 is MGHRA and CDR2 is YSYEKL. The CDR3 coding sequence is TGCGCCAGCAGCCAAGTCACGCCAAAGTTTACTGAAGCTTTCTTT. It yields the protein CASSQVTPKFTEAFF.

This clone was counted a few times. This sequence joins TRBV7-3 and TRBJ2-2; TRBD2 matches 14 bases. Germline CDR1 reads SGHTA; CDR2 reads FQGTGA. V shed 5 bases and J 6 bases; nucleotides not matched to a gene: 8. The CDR3 loop spans 17 amino acids. CDR3 coding DNA: TGTGCCAGCAGCCCTCAAGGACTAGCGGGGGGTCCCGGGGAGCTGTTTTTT. Its translation: CASSPQGLAGGPGELFF.

V gene TRBV19 combines with J gene TRBJ2-5, with a weak D call TRBD1 (6 bases). With 5 bases removed from V and 0 bases from J, the gap between germline ends came to 10 bases. This CDR3 is 14 amino acids long. Germline assignment: CDR1 LNHDA and CDR2 SQIVND (reference sequence). CDR3 region: CASSPTGNQETQYF. CDR3 bases: TGTGCCAGTAGTCCCACAGGGAACCAAGAGACCCAGTACTTC.